These T cell receptor beta chains were read from a single sample in a study of cytomegalovirus exposure and HLA in healthy donors. Clones were sequenced by immunoSEQ multiplex PCR, and TCRdb holds only the in-frame ones, with some missing. Among roughly 100,000 clones, around 80% were seen once, and the ten largest hold roughly 6%. Material: PBMCs. The receptors shown here come from a woman in her 50s in good health and CMV-seropositive. The CDR3 runs from the conserved cysteine through the conserved F or W. The D gene is left open where the match is weak. Only part of the rows carry a size: once, few, many, or a class if the clone is expanded.

cdr3_aa cdr3_nt j_call d_call v_call clone_size
CASSPDRGREETQYF TGTGCTAGCAGCCCGGACAGGGGGCGAGAAGAGACCCAGTACTTC TRBJ2-5 TRBD1 TRBV7-7 .
CASSLFPPDTIYF TGTGCCAGCAGCTTGTTTCCCCCCGACACCATATATTTT TRBJ1-3 . TRBV5-4 .
CASSQNRLAGGPLSYNEQFF TGTGCCAGCAGCCAGAACCGACTAGCGGGGGGACCCCTCTCCTACAATGAGCAGTTCTTC TRBJ2-1 TRBD2 TRBV27 .
CASSSPTQGEQTQYF TGTGCCAGCAGCTCTCCCACTCAGGGGGAACAGACCCAGTACTTC TRBJ2-5 TRBD1 TRBV5-4 .
CASSHRQGMNTEAFF TGTGCCAGCAGCCACCGACAGGGAATGAACACTGAAGCTTTCTTT TRBJ1-1 TRBD1 TRBV4-2 .
CASSEWKGPHPSFF TGTGCCAGCAGTGAATGGAAGGGGCCTCACCCTTCGTTCTTT TRBJ1-1 . TRBV25-1 many
CASTASGTSGNTGELFF TGTGCCAGCACGGCATCCGGGACTAGCGGAAACACCGGGGAGCTGTTTTTT TRBJ2-2 TRBD2 TRBV27 .
CASSVQGQNYGYTF TGCGCCAGCAGTGTACAGGGGCAGAACTATGGCTACACCTTC TRBJ1-2 TRBD1 TRBV5-1 .
CASSSVGGTFEAFF TGTGCCAGCAGCTCGGTAGGAGGGACGTTTGAAGCTTTCTTT TRBJ1-1 . TRBV11-2 few
CASSNYLSGQGVNPSTDTQYF TGTGCCAGCAGCAACTATCTATCGGGACAGGGTGTGAATCCAAGCACAGATACGCAGTATTTT TRBJ2-3 TRBD1 TRBV7-8 .
CASSPRWGGQYEQYF TGTGCCAGCAGCCCCCGGTGGGGGGGCCAATACGAGCAGTACTTC TRBJ2-7 . TRBV7-2 .
CASSEFGGGLSYNEQFF TGTGCCAGCAGTGAATTTGGCGGGGGCCTTTCCTACAATGAGCAGTTCTTC TRBJ2-1 . TRBV6-1 .
CASSEGRGYGNTIYF TGTGCCAGCAGTGAAGGCAGGGGGTATGGAAACACCATATATTTT TRBJ1-3 TRBD1 TRBV6-1 .
CASSFGGGAYEQYF TGTGCCAGCAGCTTCGGCGGGGGGGCCTACGAGCAGTACTTC TRBJ2-7 TRBD2 TRBV7-2 .
CASSARLAHPPYEQYF TGTGCCAGCAGCGCCCGACTAGCCCATCCTCCCTACGAGCAGTACTTC TRBJ2-7 TRBD2 TRBV11-1 once
CASSALGGNYGYTF TGTGCCAGCAGTGCTCTCGGGGGGAACTATGGCTACACCTTC TRBJ1-2 . TRBV6-1 .
CASSRDSYQPQHF TGTGCCAGCAGCCGCGACAGCTATCAGCCCCAGCATTTT TRBJ1-5 . TRBV27 .
CASSLTPGGRNEQYF TGTGCCAGCAGCCTAACGCCTGGGGGGAGGAACGAGCAGTACTTC TRBJ2-7 . TRBV7-6 .
CASSSSPRGGSYNEQFF TGTGCCAGCAGCTCCTCCCCCCGGGGGGGGAGCTACAATGAGCAGTTCTTC TRBJ2-1 TRBD2 TRBV5-4 once
CASSLDRGIEQFF TGTGCCAGCTCATTAGACAGGGGAATAGAGCAGTTCTTC TRBJ2-1 TRBD1 TRBV18 .